A selection of T cell receptor beta chains follows, all from one sample in a study of blood T cell repertoires in COVID-19. Here immunoSEQ multiplex PCR was the method, and the copy in TCRdb shows in-frame clones only, minus some. The table includes some 91,000 clones, approximately 80% detected once. The sequencing input was peripheral blood. The source of these receptors is a man between 65 and 80 years old with acute or convalescent COVID-19. Both conserved end residues are part of each CDR3. A D gene is named only where the DNA matches it firmly. Some rows mark clone size as missing; the rest say once, few, many or name a class of expanded clone.

>-|-|TRBV4-1|TRBJ1-4|16
TGCGCCAGCAGCCAAGATATGGGGGAGGCTAATGAAAAACTGTTTTTT
CASSQDMGEANEKLFF
>-|few|TRBV19|TRBJ1-6|13
TGTGCCAGTAGTGCAAACTTTAATTCACCCCTCCACTTT
CASSANFNSPLHF
>-|-|TRBV11-3|TRBJ2-1|13
TGTGCCAGCAGCTTAGACGTGTACAATGAGCAGTTCTTC
CASSLDVYNEQFF
>-|-|TRBV2|TRBJ1-2|15
TGTGCCAGCAGTCCCGGGGGGGGCGCCTACTATGGCTACACCTTC
CASSPGGGAYYGYTF
>TRBD1|once|TRBV19|TRBJ1-1|19
TGTGCCAGTAGTATACGGGCAGGGGGCGCGAGGGCCCTGAACACTGAAGCTTTCTTT
CASSIRAGGARALNTEAFF
>-|-|TRBV6-5|TRBJ1-5|15
TGTGCCAGCAGTTACTTGGCCGATCGAATCCAGCCCCAGCATTTT
CASSYLADRIQPQHF
>TRBD1|-|TRBV5-1|TRBJ1-5|14
TGCGCCAGCAGCCTAGGGACAGCCAATCAGCCCCAGCATTTT
CASSLGTANQPQHF
>TRBD1|-|TRBV9|TRBJ1-1|14
TGTGCCAGCAGCGTAGAGACAGGGGTAAGAAAAGCTTTCTTT
CASSVETGVRKAFF
>-|-|TRBV2|TRBJ1-1|13
TGTGCCAGCAGTGCCGGGGGGAGAACTGAAGCTTTCTTT
CASSAGGRTEAFF
>TRBD2|-|TRBV19|TRBJ2-1|15
TGTGCCAGTAGTATGGTAGCGGGGGGGTACAATGAGCAGTTCTTC
CASSMVAGGYNEQFF
>-|-|TRBV5-4|TRBJ2-1|14
TGTGCCAGCAGCTTGGGACTAGTTTACAATGAGCAGTTCTTC
CASSLGLVYNEQFF
>-|few|TRBV25-1|TRBJ2-1|16
TGTGCCAGCAGTGGCTCGACCCTAGGCTCCTACAATGAGCAGTTCTTC
CASSGSTLGSYNEQFF
>-|-|TRBV7-9|TRBJ2-3|13
TGTGCCAGCAGCTCTGACTCGACAGATACGCAGTATTTT
CASSSDSTDTQYF
>-|few|TRBV30|TRBJ1-1|11
TGTGCCTGGAGTACGGGGACTGAAGCTTTCTTT
CAWSTGTEAFF
>TRBD2|-|TRBV7-3|TRBJ2-3|15
TGTGCCAGCAGCTTTAGCGGGACGGTCTCAGATACGCAGTATTTT
CASSFSGTVSDTQYF
>-|once|TRBV6-5|TRBJ1-4|16
TGTGCCAGCAGTTACTCTCGTCACAGCTCTAATGAAAAACTGTTTTTT
CASSYSRHSSNEKLFF
>-|few|TRBV2|TRBJ1-2|15
TGTGCCAGCTCGGGGAGGGGGTCTACTAACTATGGCTACACCTTC
CASSGRGSTNYGYTF
>TRBD2|-|TRBV11-3|TRBJ2-1|14
TGTGCCAGCAGATCGGGAGGAACTTCCGATGAGCAGTTCTTC
CASRSGGTSDEQFF
>-|-|TRBV29-1|TRBJ1-1|11
TGCAGCGTATGGGAGGTTCCTGAAGCTTTCTTT
CSVWEVPEAFF
>TRBD1|-|TRBV30|TRBJ1-3|14
TGTGCCTGGAGTAGGGACAGGGGTGGAAACACCATATATTTT
CAWSRDRGGNTIYF
>TRBD2|-|TRBV3-1/TRBV3-2|TRBJ2-7|18
TGTGCCAGCAGCCCAAGAACTAGGGCTAGCGGGAGTAGCTACGAGCAGTACTTC
CASSPRTRASGSSYEQYF
>TRBD1|-|TRBV28|TRBJ2-7|16
TGTGCCAGCAGTTCGACCGGGACAGGATCAGGGAACGAGCAGTACTTC
CASSSTGTGSGNEQYF
>-|-|TRBV2|TRBJ2-3|12
TGTGCCAGCAGTGACAACTCAGATACGCAGTATTTT
CASSDNSDTQYF
>TRBD1|-|TRBV15|TRBJ1-2|13
TGTGCCACCCGACGGACAGGGAATTATGGCTACACCTTC
CATRRTGNYGYTF
>-|-|TRBV6-5|TRBJ1-1|12
TGTGCCAGCAGCCAGGAAGGCGACGAAGCTTTCTTT
CASSQEGDEAFF
>-|-|TRBV10-1|TRBJ2-1|15
TGCGCCAGCAGTGAGGACTCCTTCGGTTACAATGAGCAGTTCTTC
CASSEDSFGYNEQFF
>TRBD1|-|TRBV2|TRBJ1-1|17
TGTGCCAGCAGGGACCGACAGGGAAGGGGGGTGGACGCTGAAGCTTTCTTT
CASRDRQGRGVDAEAFF
>-|few|TRBV5-4|TRBJ1-1|15
TGTGCCAGCAGCTTGGAGGCAGGGGCAACCACTGAAGCTTTCTTT
CASSLEAGATTEAFF
>TRBD2|few|TRBV7-3|TRBJ2-2|16
TGTGCCAGCAGCTTTTCGGGACTAGGTCGCACCGGGGAGCTGTTTTTT
CASSFSGLGRTGELFF
>TRBD1|few|TRBV5-4|TRBJ2-3|14
TGTGCCAGCAGCCCGGACAGGGGGCGAAATACGCAGTATTTT
CASSPDRGRNTQYF
>-|-|TRBV11-2|TRBJ1-3|16
TGTGCCAGCAGCTTAGAGGCGGCTCAACCTGGAAACACCATATATTTT
CASSLEAAQPGNTIYF
>-|-|TRBV20-1|TRBJ1-1|12
TGCAGTGCTAGTGAAGGGGACACTGAAGCTTTCTTT
CSASEGDTEAFF
>-|-|TRBV12-3/TRBV12-4|TRBJ1-1|13
TGTGCCAGCAGTTTCAGTCAGAACACTGAAGCTTTCTTT
CASSFSQNTEAFF
>-|-|TRBV5-5|TRBJ1-5|15
TGTGCCAGCAGCACCGGACAGAGGGGCAATCAGCCCCAGCATTTT
CASSTGQRGNQPQHF
>-|-|TRBV5-4|TRBJ2-5|14
TGTGCCAGCAGCCCGACACAGCTCCAAGAGACCCAGTACTTC
CASSPTQLQETQYF
>TRBD2|few|TRBV27|TRBJ2-1|15
TGTGCCAGCAGACTGGGGGGGAGCTCCTACAATGAGCAGTTCTTC
CASRLGGSSYNEQFF
>-|-|TRBV6-5|TRBJ1-1|13
TGTGCCACCTCCATGGGGTCGGACAGAGAAGCTTTCTTT
CATSMGSDREAFF